The 6 T cell receptor beta chains below all came from one sample that was sequenced in a study of circulating CD8 cells and anti-PD-1 response in melanoma. The QIAseq Immune Repertoire TCR panel built the libraries from roughly 15 ng of total RNA. TCRdb re-derived calls from the reads in MiXCR, one entry per CDR3 protein. Among about 130 distinct CDR3 sequences listed, 4% were seen once. Four subsets defined by PD-1 and/or TIGIT were sorted from live CD3+CD8+TCRalphabeta+ cells. Here the sequenced sample was CD8+ T cells from PBMCs, taken at baseline or after one month of anti-PD-1 therapy (not recorded which). Receptor source: a human donor with melanoma.

This clonotype is categorized as large. The chain uses TRBV25-1 and TRBJ2-1; D remains ambiguous. This CDR3 is built from 12 residues. V was clipped by 8 bases and J by 10 bases, with 15 bases between them. Germline assignment: CDR1 MGHDK and CDR2 SYGVNS. Here the CDR3 DNA reads TGTGCCAGCCGAAGACTCGTAGACGAGCAGTTCTTC. Translation gives CASRRLVDEQFF.

This clonotype qualifies as large (0.1 to 1%). This chain joins TRBV6-2 or TRBV6-3 and TRBJ1-1; perhaps TRBD1 as D (6 bases). The CDR3 extends over 16 amino acids. CDR1 and CDR2 from the germline V gene are MNHEY and SVGEGT. Trimming left V 4 bases short and J 3 bases short, with 18 bases between. As DNA, the CDR3 is TGTGCCAGCAGTTCCCCCACCGGGACACCAGACACTGAAGCTTTCTTT. It codes for CASSSPTGTPDTEAFF.

By its share, this clonotype is large (0.1 to 1%). The chain uses TRBV20-1 and TRBJ1-1; the D gene is possibly TRBD1 (6 bases). Germline-derived CDR1 and CDR2 are DFQATT and SNEGSKA (reference sequence). The ends were cut back, 6 bases at V and 1 base at J, with 12 bases in the middle. The CDR3 spans 13 residues. The chain's CDR3 is CSASTGTNTEAFF. DNA of the CDR3: TGCAGTGCCTCGACAGGTACGAACACTGAAGCTTTCTTT.

Sample share makes this clonotype large. The V gene is TRBV20-1, the J gene TRBJ2-7; tentative D call: TRBD2 (5 bases). Germline CDR1 reads DFQATT; CDR2 reads SNEGSKA (reference sequence). Trimming stripped 0 bases from V and 9 bases from J, with 12 bases between. The CDR3 loop spans 12 amino acids. The CDR3 protein is CSARDLGEGQYF. The CDR3 DNA reads as TGCAGTGCTAGAGATCTGGGAGAAGGGCAGTACTTC.

In this sample, this clonotype is large. The V and J genes are TRBV19 and TRBJ1-2, with a possible D match to TRBD1 (5 bases). CDR1 is LNHDA and CDR2 is SQIVND in the germline V gene (reference sequence). This CDR3 contains 15 residues. Trimming left V 0 bases short and J 2 bases short, with 10 bases between. The CDR3 loop reads CASSIDWGSNYGYTF. The CDR3 DNA sequence: TGTGCCAGTAGTATAGATTGGGGGTCCAACTATGGCTACACCTTC.

In its sample, this clonotype is large. This chain uses TRBV19 with TRBJ2-7; D unresolved. V shed 0 bases and J shed 2 bases, with 11 bases lying between them. CDR3 length equals 15 residues. Germline V gene data show CDR1 as LNHDA and CDR2 as SQIVND (reference sequence). In DNA, the CDR3 is TGTGCCAGTAGTATAGATCGGCTAACCCCCTACGAGCAGTACTTC. Translated: CASSIDRLTPYEQYF.